This is a list of T cell receptor beta chains from one sample in a study of blood T cell repertoires in COVID-19. The table came from immunoSEQ multiplex PCR; TCRdb's copy has only in-frame clones and leaves some out. The sample has under 110,000 clones, over 65% seen once. Sequences were obtained from peripheral blood. These receptors all come from an elderly man with COVID-19, enrolled during active disease. Each CDR3 is given without its conserved first and last residue.

V gene	J gene	CDR3 protein
TRBV14	TRBJ2-7	ASSQYRLLATARDEQY
TRBV18	TRBJ1-1	ASSPRRGEAF
TRBV7-3	TRBJ1-1	ASAEADRGANTEAF
TRBV6-5	TRBJ1-3	ASSYSALGNTIY
TRBV2	TRBJ1-4	ASKGDILGEKLF
TRBV9	TRBJ2-7	ASSFGTSGAYEQY
TRBV6-6	TRBJ2-7	ASRSGSPYEQY
TRBV6-5	TRBJ2-1	ASSPGLAGGNEQF
TRBV7-2	TRBJ1-2	ASSPAGYGYT
TRBV7-9	TRBJ2-3	ASSQSGGTDTQY
TRBV6-5	TRBJ1-1	ASSYSHRTGVAF
TRBV3-1/TRBV3-2	TRBJ1-1	ASSPGQGETEAF
TRBV6-5	TRBJ2-7	ASIRTSNGGEQY
TRBV28	TRBJ1-1	ASSAWTGQNTEAF
TRBV18	TRBJ2-3	ASSPTSVPDTQY
TRBV2	TRBJ2-7	ASARSYEQY
TRBV2	TRBJ2-2	ASSADRAFAGELF
TRBV29-1	TRBJ2-1	SISGGSYNEQF
TRBV27	TRBJ1-5	ASSSPGGPVKKVFQPQH
TRBV6-5	TRBJ1-2	ASSYSGGLANYGYT
TRBV6-5	TRBJ1-5	ASSYSNEENQPQH
TRBV7-9	TRBJ2-7	ASSPTGTSDHEQY
TRBV28	TRBJ2-7	ASSLLGQGDEQY
TRBV29-1	TRBJ1-1	SAKGQEGTEAF
TRBV9	TRBJ1-3	ASSSGFRSGNTIY
TRBV6-6	TRBJ2-5	ASEGSGSPETQY
TRBV15	TRBJ2-7	ATSRARSQVYEQY
TRBV7-2	TRBJ1-3	ASRNTRGGNTIY
TRBV28	TRBJ2-1	ATRLRGNEQF
TRBV18	TRBJ1-4	ASSPFGTGGTANEKLF
TRBV10-3	TRBJ2-1	AISERASGIVSGEQF
TRBV7-2	TRBJ2-7	ASSLSSGDYEQY
TRBV7-7	TRBJ2-2	ASSLSSGSTTGELF
TRBV21-1	TRBJ2-7	ASSKVRGLGSYEQY
TRBV7-6	TRBJ2-1	ASSFGTGVYNEQF
TRBV30	TRBJ1-1	AWSVARSTEAF
TRBV19	TRBJ2-5	ASKARFSGPPETQY
TRBV11-1	TRBJ2-1	ASSPLAGGLPEQF
TRBV28	TRBJ2-4	ASRSESNIQY
TRBV7-8	TRBJ2-4	ASSPGGDLRVQY
TRBV5-5	TRBJ2-5	ASSKVDRGLD
TRBV3-1/TRBV3-2	TRBJ2-7	ASSQDRWKTGGSPEQY
TRBV4-2	TRBJ2-1	ASSPRGALLQGSYNEQF
TRBV3-1/TRBV3-2	TRBJ2-3	ASSQDWGTSHTDTQY
TRBV6-5	TRBJ1-2	ASSPRPDSSYGYT
TRBV6-5	TRBJ1-6	ASSFWTGGNSPLH
TRBV6-1	TRBJ2-2	ASSEVGGTGELF
TRBV4-1	TRBJ2-1	ASSQELSDEQF